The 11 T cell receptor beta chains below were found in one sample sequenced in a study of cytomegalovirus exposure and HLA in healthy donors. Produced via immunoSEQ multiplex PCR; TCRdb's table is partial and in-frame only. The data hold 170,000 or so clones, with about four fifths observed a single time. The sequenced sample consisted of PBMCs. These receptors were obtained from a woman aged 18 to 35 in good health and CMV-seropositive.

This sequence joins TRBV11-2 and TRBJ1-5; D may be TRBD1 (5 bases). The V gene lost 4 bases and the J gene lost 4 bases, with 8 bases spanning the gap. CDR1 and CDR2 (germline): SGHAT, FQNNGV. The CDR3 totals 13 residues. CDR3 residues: CASSSGRNQPQHF. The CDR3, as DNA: TGTGCCAGCAGCTCAGGGCGAAATCAGCCCCAGCATTTT. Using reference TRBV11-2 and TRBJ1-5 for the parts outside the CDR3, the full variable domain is EAGVAQSPRYKIIEKRQSVAFWCNPISGHATLYWYQQILGQGPKLLIQFQNNGVVDDSQLPKDRFSAERLKGVDSTLKIQPAKLEDSAVYLCASSSGRNQPQHFGDGTRLSIL.

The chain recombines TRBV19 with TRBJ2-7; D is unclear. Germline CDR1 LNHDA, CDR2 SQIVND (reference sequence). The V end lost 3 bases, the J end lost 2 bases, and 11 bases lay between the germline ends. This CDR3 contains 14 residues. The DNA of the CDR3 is TGTGCCAGTAGTATTGGCGGCGGAACCTACGAGCAGTACTTC. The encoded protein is CASSIGGGTYEQYF.

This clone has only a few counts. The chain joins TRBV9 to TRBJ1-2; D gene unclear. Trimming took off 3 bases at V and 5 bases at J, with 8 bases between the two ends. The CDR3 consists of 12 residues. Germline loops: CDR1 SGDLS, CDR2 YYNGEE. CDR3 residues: CASSGNLYGYTF. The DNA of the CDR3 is TGTGCCAGCAGCGGAAACTTGTATGGCTACACCTTC.

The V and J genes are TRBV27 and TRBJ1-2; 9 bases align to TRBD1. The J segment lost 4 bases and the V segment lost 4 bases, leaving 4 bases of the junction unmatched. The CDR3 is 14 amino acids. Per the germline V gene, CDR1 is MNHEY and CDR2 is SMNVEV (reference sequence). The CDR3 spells CASSSQTGGYGYTF. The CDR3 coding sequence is TGTGCCAGCAGTTCCCAGACAGGGGGCTATGGCTACACCTTC.

As DNA, the CDR3 is TGTGCCAGCAGCCGGGACAGGGTCTACGAGCAGTACTTC. As protein: CASSRDRVYEQYF. This sequence joins TRBV5-6 and TRBJ2-7, with 9 positions matching TRBD1. The germline V gene encodes CDR1 SGHDT and CDR2 YYEEEE. The V and J ends lost 4 bases and 3 bases, in that order; junction bases with no gene match: 2. CDR3 size: 13 residues.

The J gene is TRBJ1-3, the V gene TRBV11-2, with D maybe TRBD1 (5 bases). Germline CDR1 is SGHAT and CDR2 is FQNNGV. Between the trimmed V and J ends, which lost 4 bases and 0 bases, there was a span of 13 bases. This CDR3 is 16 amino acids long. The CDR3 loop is CASSSLRGHSGNTIYF. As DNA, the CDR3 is TGTGCCAGCAGCTCGTTAAGAGGACACTCTGGAAACACCATATATTTT.

The CDR3 region has the DNA TGTGCCAGCAGCCCAGGGACTAACTATGGCTACACCTTC. This codes for CASSPGTNYGYTF. The J gene is TRBJ1-2, the V gene TRBV6-5, with D tentatively TRBD1 (5 bases). CDR3 size: 13 residues. V was pared by 6 bases and J by 0 bases, with 8 bases between. Germline V gene data show CDR1 as MNHEY and CDR2 as SVGAGI.

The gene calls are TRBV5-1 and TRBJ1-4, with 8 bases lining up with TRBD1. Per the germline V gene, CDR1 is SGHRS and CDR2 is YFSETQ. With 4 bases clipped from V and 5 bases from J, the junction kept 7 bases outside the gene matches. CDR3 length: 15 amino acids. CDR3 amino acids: CASSLQGGSNEKLFF. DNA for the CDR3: TGCGCCAGCAGCCTACAGGGGGGGTCAAATGAAAAACTGTTTTTT.

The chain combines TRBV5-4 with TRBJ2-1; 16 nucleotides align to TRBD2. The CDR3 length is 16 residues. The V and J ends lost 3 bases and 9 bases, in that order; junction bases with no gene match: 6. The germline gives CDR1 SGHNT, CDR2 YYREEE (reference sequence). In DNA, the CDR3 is TGTGCCAGCAGCTCCGGGACTAGCGGGGGGGCAGCTGAGCAGTTCTTC. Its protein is CASSSGTSGGAAEQFF.

DNA for the CDR3: TGTGCCAGCAGCTTAGGACAGGGGCTGTACGAGCAGTACTTC. Encoded protein: CASSLGQGLYEQYF. This chain links TRBV7-2 with TRBJ2-7; 8 bases match TRBD1. The length of the CDR3 is 14 residues. After removal of 1 base from V and 4 bases from J, the junction contained 3 bases not matched to a gene. Per germline, CDR1 SGHTA and CDR2 FQGNSA.

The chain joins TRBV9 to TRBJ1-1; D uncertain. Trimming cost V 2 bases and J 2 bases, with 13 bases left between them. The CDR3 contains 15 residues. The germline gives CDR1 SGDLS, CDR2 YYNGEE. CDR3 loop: CASSVGPRENTEAFF. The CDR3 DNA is TGTGCCAGCAGCGTTGGTCCGCGGGAAAACACTGAAGCTTTCTTT.